Listed below are T cell receptor beta chains from one sample, sequenced in a study of blood T cell repertoires in COVID-19. Libraries were prepared by immunoSEQ multiplex PCR; TCRdb keeps only in-frame clonotypes and omits some of them. Of some 150,000 clones in the sample, around 83% are singletons; the top ten hold less than 3.5%. The sequenced sample was peripheral blood. The receptors shown here come from a human donor with acute or convalescent COVID-19. The donor label of this sample is uncertain. CDR3s leave out the opening cysteine and the closing phenylalanine or tryptophan. A D gene is named only where the DNA matches it firmly.

>12|TRBD1|TRBV18|TRBJ1-1
ASSPGTETTEAF
>13|.|TRBV4-3|TRBJ1-5
ASSQDTQSNQPQH
>13|TRBD1|TRBV10-3|TRBJ1-2
AIRDRVEYNYGYT
>12|TRBD1|TRBV28|TRBJ1-1
ASGEQGAYTEAF
>13|TRBD2|TRBV11-2|TRBJ2-5
ASSLRGGGRETQY
>13|TRBD1|TRBV7-2|TRBJ1-1
ASSRRDRGYTEAF
>13|TRBD1|TRBV10-3|TRBJ2-3
AISRNDRGSDTQY
>13|TRBD1|TRBV7-9|TRBJ1-2
ASSLKQGADYGYT
>13|TRBD2|TRBV16|TRBJ2-1
ASTEGLAGVNEQF
>12|TRBD1|TRBV10-3|TRBJ1-6
AIRGDSDNSPLH
>15|.|TRBV18|TRBJ2-3
ASSPRRAGISTDTQY
>12|TRBD2|TRBV5-1|TRBJ2-1
ASSLDSAGGEQF
>12|.|TRBV6-5|TRBJ2-7
ASSYSPGPYEQY
>13|TRBD1|TRBV5-1|TRBJ2-7
ASSRLGQGINEQY
>13|TRBD1|TRBV29-1|TRBJ2-2
SARGDRGQGGELF
>12|.|TRBV7-2|TRBJ2-6
ASSRSAGANVLT
>12|TRBD1|TRBV2|TRBJ2-2
ASMAGTGTGELF
>13|TRBD1|TRBV7-2|TRBJ1-6
ASSRIQGDNSPLH
>13|.|TRBV5-8|TRBJ1-1
ASSSWTAMNTEAF
>13|TRBD1|TRBV7-9|TRBJ1-4
ASSIGTGGPEKLF
>12|.|TRBV3-1/TRBV3-2|TRBJ1-2
ASSPGSNNYGYT